This T cell receptor beta chain was profiled in a study of T cells in Graves' hyperthyroidism and ophthalmopathy. CDR1 is SGHDN, CDR2 FVKESK, per germline. Trimming cost V 0 bases and J 3 bases; bases outside gene matches: 5. The CDR3 covers 15 residues. It was RNA transcripts that yielded the amplified TCR beta CDR3 regions. Primed by the HTBI set, a first-round RT-PCR was run on the TCR CDR3. TCRdb ran MiXCR on the multiplex PCR reads and lists one entry per CDR3 protein. The sample includes hundreds of thousands of distinct CDR3 sequences, less than 25% of them seen just once. This clonotype was detected only once.

The rearrangement links TRBV14 to TRBJ2-7, with 7 positions matching TRBD1. Sequencing used blood. This sequence was found in a man aged 25 to 45 with Graves' ophthalmopathy. CDR3 sequence: CASSQDVGQVYEQYF. The CDR3 DNA reads TGTGCCAGCAGCCAAGATGTTGGACAGGTCTACGAGCAGTACTTC.